This T cell receptor beta chain came from a study of control samples from healthy donors and cancer patients. Sequenced by immunoSEQ multiplex PCR; TCRdb stores in-frame clones only, minus some. Of roughly 170,000 clones in the sample, roughly 93% are singletons; the top ten hold approximately 4%. The sequence derives from a woman aged 55-75 years in good health. Sequenced sample: blood.

CDR3 in amino acids: CASSRSGTGGAGTNEKLFF. DNA for the CDR3: TGCGCCAGCAGCCGCAGCGGGACAGGGGGCGCGGGAACTAATGAAAAACTGTTTTTT. The chain links TRBV5-1 to TRBJ1-4, with 12 bases aligning to TRBD1. Germline CDR1 is SGHRS and CDR2 is YFSETQ. Trimming took 4 bases from V and 1 from J; bases not matched to a gene: 11. The CDR3 is 19 amino acids. Using reference TRBV5-1 and TRBJ1-4 for the parts outside the CDR3, the full variable domain is KAGVTQTPRYLIKTRGQQVTLSCSPISGHRSVSWYQQTPGQGLQFLFEYFSETQRNKGNFPGRFSGRQFSNSRSEMNVSTLELGDSALYLCASSRSGTGGAGTNEKLFFGSGTQLSVL.